This TCR beta chain was recovered during a study of human T cells and chemical hapten exposure. Library construction involved attaching unique molecular identifiers to individual cDNA molecules, which allowed quantitative, reproducible TCR counting. Per the original data handling: From about 22,000 to 700,000 TCRs were found per sample, with a median of around 96,000. TCRdb ran MiXCR on the RACE reads and lists one entry per CDR3 protein. Clone size and V and J calls follow TCRdb, not the original study. The table records some 90,000 distinct CDR3 sequences, around 9% of them present only once. Study-level points and caveats: Sensitization with DPC brought no change to TCRs above 1 in 1000 in frequency.

This clonotype was found a few times. Its antigen is still unknown. Germline-derived CDR1 and CDR2 are LNHDA and SQIVND (reference sequence). The ends were cut back, 4 bases at V and 3 bases at J, with 10 bases in the middle. The CDR3 sequence is 14 residues long. Time point denoted: healthy volunteer bleed at 2 weeks. The authors extracted total RNA from unfractionated whole blood. The specimen sequenced was whole blood. This TCR was recovered from a female donor in good health. Some clones in this sample may be carry-over from other donors' samples. The genes are TRBV19 and TRBJ1-3; D gene uncertain. The CDR3 loop reads CASSKHSGGNTIYF. The CDR3 DNA is TGTGCCAGTAGTAAGCATTCGGGTGGAAACACCATATATTTT.